This T cell receptor beta chain is drawn from a study of cytomegalovirus exposure and HLA in healthy donors. With regard to this clone: Antigen specificity is unknown.

The CDR3 is 17 residues long. Germline lookup yields CDR1 SGDLS and CDR2 YYNGEE. Trimming removed 6 bases from V and 5 bases from J; junction bases left unmatched: 16. Whole-study findings and limits: Later analysis demonstrated an association between a missense DCLRE1C variant and TCR beta V- and J-gene trimming.

The study ran its PCR with 60 Vbeta and 13 Jbeta primers. Method: immunoSEQ multiplex PCR; TCRdb's copy keeps in-frame clones and lacks some. This sample's table has around 120,000 clones. The receptor's source is a man aged 45 to 65 in good health and CMV-seronegative. This sequence joins TRBV9 and TRBJ2-1; 8 bases fit TRBD2. The sequenced sample consisted of PBMCs. CDR3 DNA sequence: TGTGCCAGCACCGTTAATCCAGCGGGAGACGGCGACAATGAGCAGTTCTTC. Translating it yields CASTVNPAGDGDNEQFF.